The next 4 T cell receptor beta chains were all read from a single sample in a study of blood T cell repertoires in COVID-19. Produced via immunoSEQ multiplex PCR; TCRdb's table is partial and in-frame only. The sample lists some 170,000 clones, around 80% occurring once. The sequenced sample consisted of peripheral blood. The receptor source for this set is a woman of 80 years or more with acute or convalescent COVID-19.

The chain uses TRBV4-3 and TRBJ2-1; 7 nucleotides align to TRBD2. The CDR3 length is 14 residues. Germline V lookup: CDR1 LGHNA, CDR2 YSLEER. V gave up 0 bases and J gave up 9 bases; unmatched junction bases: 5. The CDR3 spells CASSQDPSGSEQFF. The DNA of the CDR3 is TGCGCCAGCAGCCAAGATCCTAGCGGAAGTGAGCAGTTCTTC.

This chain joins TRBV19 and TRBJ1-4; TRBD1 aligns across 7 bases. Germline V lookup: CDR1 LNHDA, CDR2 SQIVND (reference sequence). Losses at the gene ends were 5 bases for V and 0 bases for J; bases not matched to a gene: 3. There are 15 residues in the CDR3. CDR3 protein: CASSPGQSTNEKLFF. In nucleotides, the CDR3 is TGTGCCAGTAGTCCGGGACAGTCAACTAATGAAAAACTGTTTTTT.

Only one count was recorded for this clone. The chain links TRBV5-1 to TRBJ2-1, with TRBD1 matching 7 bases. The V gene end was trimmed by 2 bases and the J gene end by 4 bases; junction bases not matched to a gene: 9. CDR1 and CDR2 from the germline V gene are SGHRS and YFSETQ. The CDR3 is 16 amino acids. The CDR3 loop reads CASSFIPGTEYNEQFF. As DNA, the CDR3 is TGCGCCAGCAGCTTTATCCCCGGGACAGAATACAATGAGCAGTTCTTC. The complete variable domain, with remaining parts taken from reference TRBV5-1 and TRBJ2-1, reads KAGVTQTPRYLIKTRGQQVTLSCSPISGHRSVSWYQQTPGQGLQFLFEYFSETQRNKGNFPGRFSGRQFSNSRSEMNVSTLELGDSALYLCASSFIPGTEYNEQFFGPGTRLTVL.

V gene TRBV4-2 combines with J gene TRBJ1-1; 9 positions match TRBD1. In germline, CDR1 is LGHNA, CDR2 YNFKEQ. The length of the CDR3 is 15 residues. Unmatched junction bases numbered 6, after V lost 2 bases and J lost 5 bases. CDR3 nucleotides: TGTGCCAGCAGCCAAATGACAGGGGGGATGACTGAAGCTTTCTTT. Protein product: CASSQMTGGMTEAFF.